This T cell receptor (beta chain) was captured in a study of blood T cells in healthy people across ages. A sample-barcoded 5' primer and a J-beta primer mix were used in a second PCR of roughly 7 to 11 cycles. TCRdb reprocessed the 5' RACE reads with MiXCR, giving one entry per CDR3 protein. Among about 1 million distinct CDR3 sequences listed, more than 35% were seen once. Isolation per sample recovered at least 6 million PBMCs. General study findings and limits: Researchers report that TCR beta diversity correlated strongly with naive T cell percentage. Using unsorted PBMCs precluded a conclusive naive versus antigen-experienced comparison.

This clonotype was recorded at least ten times. Its antigen remains unidentified. The sample consisted of blood. The sequence derives from a woman aged 60-75 years in good health.

The CDR3 region is CASSLRSSYNEQFF. For the CDR3, the DNA is TGTGCCAGCAGCTTACGCAGTTCCTACAATGAGCAGTTCTTC. J is TRBJ2-1 and V is TRBV11-1; D gene unclear. Germline CDR1 reads SGHAT; CDR2 reads FQDESV (reference sequence). The CDR3 contains 14 residues. The V end was cut by 2 bases, the J end by 1 base, with 6 bases between.